One and the same sample provided the 19 T cell receptor beta chains below, sequenced in a study of T cell responses to AZD1222 COVID-19 vaccine. The data were produced by immunoSEQ multiplex PCR, yet TCRdb's version contains in-frame clones alone and is incomplete. This table holds about 120,000 clones, around nine tenths found once. Specimen: peripheral blood, collected on day 0 of AZD1222 vaccination. Receptor source: an adult in good health.

The chain links TRBV19 to TRBJ2-2; 7 bases match TRBD2. V was pared by 4 bases and J by 7 bases, with 9 bases of the junction left unmatched. This CDR3 spans 15 amino acids. CDR1 and CDR2 from the germline V gene are LNHDA and SQIVND (reference sequence). DNA of the CDR3: TGTGCCAGTAGTAGCCCCCCGGGAGGAGGCGGGGAGCTGTTTTTT. It encodes CASSSPPGGGGELFF.

The chain is built from TRBV27 and TRBJ1-2; D is unresolved. The germline V gene encodes CDR1 MNHEY and CDR2 SMNVEV (reference sequence). The CDR3 is 13 amino acids. Deletions cut 5 bases from V and 10 bases from J, with 17 bases between. CDR3 protein: CASSPSRLSLYTF. The CDR3, as DNA: TGTGCCAGCAGTCCCTCCCGTTTATCCCTCTACACCTTC.

The CDR3 here is CAWSVPGGSSYEQYF. DNA of the CDR3: TGTGCCTGGAGTGTACCGGGGGGGAGCTCCTACGAGCAGTACTTC. The chain uses TRBV30 and TRBJ2-7, with TRBD2 matching 8 bases. The germline CDR1 and CDR2 sequences are GTSNPN and SVGIG (reference sequence). V shed 0 bases and J 0 bases; nucleotides not matched to a gene: 4. This CDR3 is 15 amino acids long. Looking up the rest from reference TRBV30 and TRBJ2-7 gives the full variable domain: SQTIHQWPATLVQPVGSPLSLECTVEGTSNPNLYWYRQAAGRGLQLLFYSVGIGQISSEVPQNLSASRPQDRQFILSSKKLLLSDSGFYLCAWSVPGGSSYEQYFGPGTRLTVT.

The chain combines TRBV19 with TRBJ2-3; no clear D gene. Germline CDR1 and CDR2: LNHDA and SQIVND (reference sequence). Trimming took off 7 bases at V and 2 bases at J, with 16 bases between the two ends. The CDR3 runs 15 residues. CDR3 residues: CASTQSTTYTDTQYF. CDR3 nucleotides: TGTGCCAGTACTCAATCGACAACTTACACAGATACGCAGTATTTT.

The chain joins TRBV21-1 to TRBJ2-7; the table's D call, TRBD2, was not checked against the DNA. TRBV21-1 is a recognized pseudogene. This CDR3 comprises 15 residues. The CDR3 DNA sequence: TGTGCCAGCAATTTCAGGTCGGGAGAGGCCTACGAGCAGTACTTC. Translation: CASNFRSGEAYEQYF.

The J gene is TRBJ2-3, the V gene TRBV5-1, with 16 bases matching TRBD2. Germline-derived CDR1 and CDR2 are SGHRS and YFSETQ. The CDR3 sequence is 18 residues long. The V segment lost 4 bases and the J segment 5 bases; nucleotides outside the gene matches: 10. In DNA form, the CDR3 reads TGCGCCAGCAGCCTACCGGGACTAGCGGGGGGGCAGGGAGATACGCAGTATTTT. It is translated as CASSLPGLAGGQGDTQYF. The complete variable domain, with remaining parts taken from reference TRBV5-1 and TRBJ2-3, reads KAGVTQTPRYLIKTRGQQVTLSCSPISGHRSVSWYQQTPGQGLQFLFEYFSETQRNKGNFPGRFSGRQFSNSRSEMNVSTLELGDSALYLCASSLPGLAGGQGDTQYFGPGTRLTVL.

This chain uses TRBV28 with TRBJ1-4; unclear D gene. CDR3 length: 15 residues. V shed 7 bases and J shed 0 bases, with 12 bases lying between them. Germline values: CDR1 MDHEN, CDR2 SYDVKM. CDR3 in amino acids: CASTNGVATNEKLFF. The CDR3 DNA is TGTGCCAGCACAAACGGGGTTGCAACTAATGAAAAACTGTTTTTT.

The chain recombines TRBV7-8 with TRBJ1-1; D remains ambiguous. Germline CDR1 SGHVS, CDR2 FQNEAQ. This CDR3 region has 15 residues. V lost 4 bases and J 4 bases, leaving 16 bases between the germline ends. CDR3 nucleotides: TGTGCCAGCAGCTCCAGACGGCTAACGGGCACTGAAGCTTTCTTT. It encodes CASSSRRLTGTEAFF.

The genes are TRBV6-6 and TRBJ1-3; D uncertain. In germline, CDR1 is MNHNY, CDR2 SVGAGI (reference sequence). Trimming pared 2 bases from V and 0 bases from J, leaving 8 bases between. CDR3 length equals 15 residues. CDR3 in DNA: TGTGCCAGCAGTTACATCCGAACCTCTGGAAACACCATATATTTT. Its translation: CASSYIRTSGNTIYF.

This chain links TRBV27 with TRBJ1-1, with 7 positions matching TRBD1. CDR1 and CDR2 (germline): MNHEY, SMNVEV (reference sequence). Unmatched junction bases numbered 10, after V lost 8 bases and J lost 1 base. This CDR3 is 15 amino acids long. CDR3 residues: CASRRGGAENTEAFF. The CDR3 coding sequence is TGTGCCAGCCGCAGGGGGGGTGCCGAGAACACTGAAGCTTTCTTT.

This sequence joins TRBV7-3 and TRBJ2-5; D is unresolved. V lost 1 base and J lost 4, with 7 bases in between. The CDR3 is 13 amino acids. Germline-derived CDR1 and CDR2 are SGHTA and FQGTGA. This CDR3 is CASSLNSLETQYF. DNA for the CDR3: TGTGCCAGCAGCTTAAACAGCTTAGAGACCCAGTACTTC.

The V call is TRBV10-2, the J call TRBJ1-6, with D possibly TRBD1 on 6 matching bases. Trimming cost V 5 bases and J 7 bases, with 15 bases left between them. The V gene's germline CDR1 is WSHSY and CDR2 SAAADI. The CDR3 length is 15 residues. CDR3 DNA: TGCGCCAGCAGTTTGGGGTACAGGGTCAATTCACCCCTCCACTTT. It is translated as CASSLGYRVNSPLHF.

V gene TRBV20-1 combines with J gene TRBJ1-5; maybe TRBD1 (5 bases). This CDR3 has 13 amino acids. Germline V gene data show CDR1 as DFQATT and CDR2 as SNEGSKA (reference sequence). Trimming removed 3 bases from V and 5 bases from J, with 11 bases in between. The CDR3 is CSASIREYQPQHF. The CDR3 nucleotides are TGCAGTGCTAGTATCAGGGAGTATCAGCCCCAGCATTTT.

V and J are TRBV28 and TRBJ2-7, with D possibly being TRBD1 (7 bases). The CDR3 consists of 15 residues. V shed 7 bases and J shed 7 bases, with 23 bases lying between them. Germline CDR1 and CDR2: MDHEN and SYDVKM. In nucleotides, the CDR3 is TGTGCCAGCACCGATACAGGGGACTCTTCGGGAGAGCAGTACTTC. Amino acid sequence: CASTDTGDSSGEQYF.

The chain joins TRBV3-1 (or the pseudogene TRBV3-2) to TRBJ2-7, with TRBD2 identical over 9 bases. This CDR3 is 17 amino acids long. The ends lost 4 bases at V and 2 bases at J; junction bases unmatched: 12. In germline, CDR1 is LGHDT, CDR2 YNNKEL (reference sequence). The CDR3 sequence: CASSRRLAGFTTYEQYF. CDR3 coding DNA: TGTGCCAGCAGCCGCAGGCTAGCGGGATTTACAACCTACGAGCAGTACTTC.

The chain employs TRBV5-5 and TRBJ2-1, with a weak D call TRBD1 (5 bases). CDR3 size: 14 residues. V lost 7 bases and J 3 bases, leaving 14 bases between the germline ends. Per the germline V gene, CDR1 is SGHKS and CDR2 is YYEKEE (reference sequence). CDR3 sequence: CASGVTTGYNEQFF. The CDR3 nucleotides read TGTGCCAGCGGAGTGACAACAGGCTACAATGAGCAGTTCTTC.

The rearrangement uses TRBV29-1 and TRBJ2-1; D gene uncertain. Germline CDR1 is SQVTM and CDR2 is ANQGSEA. The CDR3 has 11 amino acids. V lost 6 bases, J lost 8 bases, and 11 bases lay in between. CDR3 sequence: CSVVLLDEQFF. CDR3 nucleotide sequence: TGCAGCGTAGTATTGCTCGATGAGCAGTTCTTC.

This sequence joins TRBV3-1 (or the pseudogene TRBV3-2) and TRBJ1-2; TRBD1 is a possible D gene (5 bases). This CDR3 has 13 amino acids. Trimming removed 5 bases from V and 2 bases from J, with 9 bases in between. Looked up from germline, CDR1 is LGHDT and CDR2 is YNNKEL (reference sequence). CDR3 nucleotides: TGTGCCAGCAGCGTAGGGGTAAACTATGGCTACACCTTC. The encoded protein is CASSVGVNYGYTF.

J is TRBJ1-2 and V is TRBV29-1; D is ambiguous. The V and J ends lost 6 bases and 6 bases respectively, with 14 bases between them. In germline, CDR1 is SQVTM, CDR2 ANQGSEA. The CDR3 runs to 12 residues. The CDR3 protein is CSVSTLGDGYTF. The CDR3, as DNA: TGCAGCGTCTCCACACTCGGGGATGGCTACACCTTC.